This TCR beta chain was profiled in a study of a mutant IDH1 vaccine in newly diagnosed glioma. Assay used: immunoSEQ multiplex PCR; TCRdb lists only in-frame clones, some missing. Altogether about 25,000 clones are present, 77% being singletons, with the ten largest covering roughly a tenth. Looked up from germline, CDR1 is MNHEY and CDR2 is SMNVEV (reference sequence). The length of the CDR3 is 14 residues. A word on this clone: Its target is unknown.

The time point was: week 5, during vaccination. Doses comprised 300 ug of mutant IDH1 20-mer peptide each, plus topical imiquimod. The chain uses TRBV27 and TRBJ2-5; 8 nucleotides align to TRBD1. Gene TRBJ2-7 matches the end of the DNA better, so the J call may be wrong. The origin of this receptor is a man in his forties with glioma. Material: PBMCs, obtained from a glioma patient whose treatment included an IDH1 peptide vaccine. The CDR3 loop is CASSGRQGPYEQYF. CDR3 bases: TGTGCCAGCAGTGGACGACAGGGGCCCTACGAGCAGTACTTC.